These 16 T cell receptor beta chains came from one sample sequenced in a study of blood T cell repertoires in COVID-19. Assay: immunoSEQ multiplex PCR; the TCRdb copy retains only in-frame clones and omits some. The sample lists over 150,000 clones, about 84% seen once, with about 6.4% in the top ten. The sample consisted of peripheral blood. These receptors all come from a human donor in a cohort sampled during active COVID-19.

CDR3 DNA: TGCGCCAGCAGCCCCGAACCCGGAGGGGCTGAAGCTTTCTTT. As protein: CASSPEPGGAEAFF. The V gene is TRBV5-1, the J gene TRBJ1-1, with TRBD1 as a possible D gene (5 bases). CDR3 length: 14 amino acids. Germline V gene data show CDR1 as SGHRS and CDR2 as YFSETQ. The ends were cut back, 4 bases at V and 6 bases at J, with 16 bases in the middle.

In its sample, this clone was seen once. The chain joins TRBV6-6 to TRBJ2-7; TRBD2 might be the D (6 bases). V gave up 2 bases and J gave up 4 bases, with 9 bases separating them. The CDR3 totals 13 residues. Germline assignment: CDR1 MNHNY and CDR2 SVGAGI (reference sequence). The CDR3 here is CASSYTLAYEQYF. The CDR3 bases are TGTGCCAGCAGTTACACTCTAGCGTACGAGCAGTACTTC.

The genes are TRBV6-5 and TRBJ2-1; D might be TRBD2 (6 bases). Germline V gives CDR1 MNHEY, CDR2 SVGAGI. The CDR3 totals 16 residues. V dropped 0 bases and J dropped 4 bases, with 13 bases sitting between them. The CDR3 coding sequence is TGTGCCAGCAGTTACTCGATAGCGGATGTTTACAATGAGCAGTTCTTC. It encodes CASSYSIADVYNEQFF.

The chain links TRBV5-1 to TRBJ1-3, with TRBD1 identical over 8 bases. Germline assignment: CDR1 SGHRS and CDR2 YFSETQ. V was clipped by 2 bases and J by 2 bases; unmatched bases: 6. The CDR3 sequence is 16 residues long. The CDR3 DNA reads TGCGCCAGCAGCTTACAGGGGGATGAAGCTGGAAACACCATATATTTT. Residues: CASSLQGDEAGNTIYF.

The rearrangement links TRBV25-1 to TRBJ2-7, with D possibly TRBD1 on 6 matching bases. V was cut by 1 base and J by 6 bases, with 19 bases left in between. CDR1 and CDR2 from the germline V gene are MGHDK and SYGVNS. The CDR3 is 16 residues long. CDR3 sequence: CASSEFKGELGAEQYF. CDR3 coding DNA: TGTGCCAGCAGTGAATTTAAGGGGGAACTTGGGGCCGAGCAGTACTTC.

The CDR3 is CASRGSGGTHNEQFF. CDR3 nucleotide sequence: TGTGCCAGCAGGGGGTCCGGGGGAACCCACAATGAGCAGTTCTTC. This chain connects TRBV13 to TRBJ2-1; D perhaps matches TRBD2 (6 bases). The germline CDR1 and CDR2 sequences are PRHDT and FYEKMQ (reference sequence). The CDR3 is 15 residues long. Between the trimmed V and J ends, which lost 6 bases and 5 bases, there was a span of 17 bases.

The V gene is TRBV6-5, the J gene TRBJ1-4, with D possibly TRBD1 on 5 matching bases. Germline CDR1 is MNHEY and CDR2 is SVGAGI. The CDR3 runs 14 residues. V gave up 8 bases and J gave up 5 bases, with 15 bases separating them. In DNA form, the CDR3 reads TGTGCCAGCCTTGGTCGTACAGGCAATGAAAAACTGTTTTTT. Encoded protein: CASLGRTGNEKLFF.

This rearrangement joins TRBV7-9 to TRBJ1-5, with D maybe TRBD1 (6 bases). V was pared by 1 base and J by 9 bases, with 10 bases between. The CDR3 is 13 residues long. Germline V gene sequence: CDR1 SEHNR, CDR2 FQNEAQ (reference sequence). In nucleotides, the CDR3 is TGTGCCAGCAGCTTAGGGACAGTACTGCCCCAGCATTTT. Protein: CASSLGTVLPQHF.

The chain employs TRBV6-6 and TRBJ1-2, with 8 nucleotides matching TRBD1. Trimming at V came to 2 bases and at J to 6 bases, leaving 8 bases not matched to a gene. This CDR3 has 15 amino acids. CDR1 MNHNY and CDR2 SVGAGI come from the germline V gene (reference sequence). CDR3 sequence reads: CASSYTGQGDDGYTF. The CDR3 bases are TGTGCCAGCAGTTACACCGGACAGGGAGATGATGGCTACACCTTC.

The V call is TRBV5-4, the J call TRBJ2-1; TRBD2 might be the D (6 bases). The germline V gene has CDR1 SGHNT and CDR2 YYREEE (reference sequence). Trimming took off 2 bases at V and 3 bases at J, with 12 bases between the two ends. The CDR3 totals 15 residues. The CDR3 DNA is TGTGCCAGCAGCTTTCCTGTGGGGGGCTACAATGAGCAGTTCTTC. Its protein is CASSFPVGGYNEQFF.

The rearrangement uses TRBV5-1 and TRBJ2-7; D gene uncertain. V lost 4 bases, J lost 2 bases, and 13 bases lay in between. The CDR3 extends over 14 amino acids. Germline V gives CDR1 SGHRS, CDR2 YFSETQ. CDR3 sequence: CASSPAGSTYEQYF. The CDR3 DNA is TGCGCCAGCAGCCCGGCCGGGTCTACCTACGAGCAGTACTTC.

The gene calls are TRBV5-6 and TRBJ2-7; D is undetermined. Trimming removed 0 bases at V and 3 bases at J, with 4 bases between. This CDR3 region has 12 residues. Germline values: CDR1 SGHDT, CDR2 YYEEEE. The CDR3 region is CASSLGDYEQYF. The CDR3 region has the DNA TGTGCCAGCAGCTTGGGAGACTACGAGCAGTACTTC. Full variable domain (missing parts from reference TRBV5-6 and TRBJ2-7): DAGVTQSPTHLIKTRGQQVTLRCSPKSGHDTVSWYQQALGQGPQFIFQYYEEEERQRGNFPDRFSGHQFPNYSSELNVNALLLGDSALYLCASSLGDYEQYFGPGTRLTVT.

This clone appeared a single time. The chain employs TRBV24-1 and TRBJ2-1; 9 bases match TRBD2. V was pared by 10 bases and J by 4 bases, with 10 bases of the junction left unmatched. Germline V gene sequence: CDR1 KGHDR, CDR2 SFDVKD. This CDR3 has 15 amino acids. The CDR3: CATSDSGGLYNEQFF. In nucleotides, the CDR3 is TGTGCCACAAGCGATAGCGGGGGATTGTACAATGAGCAGTTCTTC.

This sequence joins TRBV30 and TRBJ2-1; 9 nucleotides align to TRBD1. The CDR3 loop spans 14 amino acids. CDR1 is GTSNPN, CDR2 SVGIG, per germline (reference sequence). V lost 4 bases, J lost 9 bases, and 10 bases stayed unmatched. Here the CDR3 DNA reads TGTGCCTGGATGGCCGGGACAGGGTTCCTTGAGCAGTTCTTC. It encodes CAWMAGTGFLEQFF.

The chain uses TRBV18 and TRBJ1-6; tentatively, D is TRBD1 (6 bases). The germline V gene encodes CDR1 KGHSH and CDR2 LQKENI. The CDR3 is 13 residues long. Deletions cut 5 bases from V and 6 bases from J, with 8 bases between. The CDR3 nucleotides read TGTGCCAGCTCAGGGACACCTAATTCACCCCTCCACTTT. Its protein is CASSGTPNSPLHF. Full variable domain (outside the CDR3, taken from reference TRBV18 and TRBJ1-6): NAGVMQNPRHLVRRRGQEARLRCSPMKGHSHVYWYRQLPEEGLKFMVYLQKENIIDESGMPKERFSAEFPKEGPSILRIQQVVRGDSAAYFCASSGTPNSPLHFGNGTRLTVT.

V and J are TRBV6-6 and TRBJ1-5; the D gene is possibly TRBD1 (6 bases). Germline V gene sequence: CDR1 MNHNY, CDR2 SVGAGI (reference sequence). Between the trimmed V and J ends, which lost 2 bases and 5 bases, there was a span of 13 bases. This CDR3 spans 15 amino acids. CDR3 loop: CASSYGTNHDQPQHF. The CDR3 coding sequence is TGTGCCAGCAGTTACGGGACAAACCATGATCAGCCCCAGCATTTT.